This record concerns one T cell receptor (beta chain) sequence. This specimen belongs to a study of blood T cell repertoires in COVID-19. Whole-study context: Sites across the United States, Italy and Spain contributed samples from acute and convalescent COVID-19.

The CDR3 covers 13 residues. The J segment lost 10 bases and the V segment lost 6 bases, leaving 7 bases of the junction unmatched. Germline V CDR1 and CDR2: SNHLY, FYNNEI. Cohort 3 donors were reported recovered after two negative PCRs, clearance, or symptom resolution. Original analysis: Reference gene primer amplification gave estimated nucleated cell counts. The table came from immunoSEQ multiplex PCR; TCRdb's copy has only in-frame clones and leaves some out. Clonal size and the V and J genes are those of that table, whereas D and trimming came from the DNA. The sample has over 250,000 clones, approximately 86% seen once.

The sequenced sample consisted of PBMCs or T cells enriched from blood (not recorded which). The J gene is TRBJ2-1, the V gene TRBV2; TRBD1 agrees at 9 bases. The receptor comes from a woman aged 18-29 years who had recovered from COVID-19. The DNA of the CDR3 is TGTGCCAGCAGCGGGGACAGGGTGGGGGAGCAGTTCTTC. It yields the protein CASSGDRVGEQFF. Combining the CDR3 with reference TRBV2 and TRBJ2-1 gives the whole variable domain EPEVTQTPSHQVTQMGQEVILRCVPISNHLYFYWYRQILGQKVEFLVSFYNNEISEKSEIFDDQFSVERPDGSNFTLKIRSTKLEDSAMYFCASSGDRVGEQFFGPGTRLTVL.